This T cell receptor (beta chain) was profiled in a study of beta chain features in type 1 diabetes. Study results and limitations: Among all four CD4+ subsets, Type 1 diabetes patients had TCRB CDR3s that were moderately but significantly shorter.

Expressed TCRB transcripts were sequenced because the entire RNA isolate underwent reverse transcription. The table came from immunoSEQ multiplex PCR; TCRdb's copy has only in-frame clones and leaves some out. Found here are 150,000 to 200,000 clones, approximately 9.1% of them singletons; the top ten hold 0.7%. This clone was detected only a few times. Its antigen remains unidentified. The receptor comes from a woman aged 25 to 45 with type 1 diabetes. The sequencing sample was made of central memory CD4+ T cells from blood.

This CDR3 reads CSVEDGTGVDEQFF. Here the CDR3 DNA reads TGCAGCGTTGAAGACGGGACAGGGGTAGATGAGCAGTTCTTC. J is TRBJ2-1 and V is TRBV29-1; TRBD1 aligns across 10 bases. This CDR3 region has 14 residues. CDR1 and CDR2 from the germline V gene are SQVTM and ANQGSEA. Trimming at V came to 0 bases and at J to 8 bases, leaving 4 bases not matched to a gene.